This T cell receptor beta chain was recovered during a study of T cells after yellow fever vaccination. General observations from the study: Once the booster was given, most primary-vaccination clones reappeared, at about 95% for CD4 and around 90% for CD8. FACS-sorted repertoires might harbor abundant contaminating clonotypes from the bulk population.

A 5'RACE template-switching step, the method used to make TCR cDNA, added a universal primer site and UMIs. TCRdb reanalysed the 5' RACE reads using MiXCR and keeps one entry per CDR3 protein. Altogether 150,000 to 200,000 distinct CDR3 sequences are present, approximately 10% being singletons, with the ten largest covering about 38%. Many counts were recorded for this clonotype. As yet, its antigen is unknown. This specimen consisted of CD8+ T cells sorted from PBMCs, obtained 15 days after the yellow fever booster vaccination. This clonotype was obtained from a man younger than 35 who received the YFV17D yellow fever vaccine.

CDR3 in DNA: TGCAGCGTTGGCAGGGAAGAGACCCAGTACTTC. It codes for CSVGREETQYF. This chain uses TRBV29-1 with TRBJ2-5; TRBD1 is a possible D gene (5 bases). CDR1 SQVTM and CDR2 ANQGSEA come from the germline V gene. V dropped 4 bases and J dropped 3 bases, with 6 bases sitting between them. The CDR3 is made up of 11 amino acids.